The entry below describes one T cell receptor beta chain. What it binds is unknown. This record comes from a study of cytomegalovirus exposure and HLA in healthy donors. Study-wide results and caveats: Some TCR beta chains (roughly 160 of them) were listed as cytomegalovirus-associated.

This PCR relied on a set of 60 Vbeta primers and 13 Jbeta primers. Method: immunoSEQ multiplex PCR; TCRdb's copy keeps in-frame clones and lacks some. Of some 190,000 clones in the sample, around four fifths were seen once. The clonotype comes from a woman in her 30s in good health and CMV-seronegative. The sequenced material came from PBMCs.

CDR3 nucleotide sequence: TGTGCCAGCAGCTTAGTCGGGGAACCCCAGCATTTT. This sequence encodes CASSLVGEPQHF. The chain has TRBV13 and TRBJ1-5; D not certain. CDR3 size: 12 residues. V lost 1 base and J 10 bases, leaving 8 bases between the germline ends. Per germline, CDR1 PRHDT and CDR2 FYEKMQ (reference sequence).